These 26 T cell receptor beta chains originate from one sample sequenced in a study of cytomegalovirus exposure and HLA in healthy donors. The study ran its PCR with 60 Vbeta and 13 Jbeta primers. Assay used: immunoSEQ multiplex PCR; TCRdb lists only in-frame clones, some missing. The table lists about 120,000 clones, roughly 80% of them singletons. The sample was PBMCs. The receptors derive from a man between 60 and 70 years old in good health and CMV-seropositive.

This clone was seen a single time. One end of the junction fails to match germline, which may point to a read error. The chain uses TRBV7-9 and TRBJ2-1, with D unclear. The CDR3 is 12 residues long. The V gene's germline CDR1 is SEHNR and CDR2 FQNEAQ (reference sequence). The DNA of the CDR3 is TGTGCCAGCACCTTACAGTACAATGAGCAGTTCTTC. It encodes CASTLQYNEQFF.

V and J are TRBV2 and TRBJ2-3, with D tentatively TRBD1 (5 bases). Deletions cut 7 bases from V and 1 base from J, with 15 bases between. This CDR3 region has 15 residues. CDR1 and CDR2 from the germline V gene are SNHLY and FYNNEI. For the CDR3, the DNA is TGTGCCAGCAACGTCAGGGATTGGGGCACAGATACGCAGTATTTT. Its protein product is CASNVRDWGTDTQYF.

This CDR3 reads CASSVAGHSYEQYF. As DNA, the CDR3 is TGTGCCAGCAGCGTAGCGGGACACTCCTACGAGCAGTACTTC. The chain uses TRBV9 and TRBJ2-7; the D gene is possibly TRBD1 (6 bases). The CDR3 runs 14 residues. The V end was cut by 0 bases, the J end by 0 bases, with 7 bases between. Germline lookup yields CDR1 SGDLS and CDR2 YYNGEE.

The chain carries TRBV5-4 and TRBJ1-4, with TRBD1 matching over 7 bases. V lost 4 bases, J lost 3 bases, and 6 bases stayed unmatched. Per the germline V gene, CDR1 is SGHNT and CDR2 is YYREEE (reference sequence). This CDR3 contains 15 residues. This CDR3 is CASSPTGTANEKLFF. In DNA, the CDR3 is TGTGCCAGCAGCCCCACCGGGACAGCTAATGAAAAACTGTTTTTT.

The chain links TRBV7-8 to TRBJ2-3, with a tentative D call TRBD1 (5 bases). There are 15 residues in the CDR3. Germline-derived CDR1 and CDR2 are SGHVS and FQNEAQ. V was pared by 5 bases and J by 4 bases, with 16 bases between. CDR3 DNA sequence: TGTGCCAGCAGCCCCCGGGCAGGGCGGTCAGATACGCAGTATTTT. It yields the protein CASSPRAGRSDTQYF.

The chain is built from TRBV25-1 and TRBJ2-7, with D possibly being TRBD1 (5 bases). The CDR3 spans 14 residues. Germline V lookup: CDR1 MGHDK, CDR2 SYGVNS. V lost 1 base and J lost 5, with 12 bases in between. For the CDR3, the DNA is TGTGCCAGCAGTGAATCAGGCAGGGTGGACGAGCAGTACTTC. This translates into CASSESGRVDEQYF.

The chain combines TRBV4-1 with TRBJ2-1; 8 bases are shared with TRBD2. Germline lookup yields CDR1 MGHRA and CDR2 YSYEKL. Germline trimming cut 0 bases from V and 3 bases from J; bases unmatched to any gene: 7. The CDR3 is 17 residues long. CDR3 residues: CASSQDVVAGYYNEQFF. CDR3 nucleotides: TGCGCCAGCAGCCAAGATGTTGTAGCGGGGTACTACAATGAGCAGTTCTTC.

CDR3 in DNA: TGTGCCAGTAGTATAACCAGCGGGGACTCCTACGAGCAGTACTTC. Residues: CASSITSGDSYEQYF. The chain employs TRBV19 and TRBJ2-7, with 7 bases fitting TRBD2. CDR1 LNHDA and CDR2 SQIVND come from the germline V gene (reference sequence). The CDR3 contains 15 residues. The V segment lost 2 bases and the J segment 0 bases; nucleotides outside the gene matches: 4.

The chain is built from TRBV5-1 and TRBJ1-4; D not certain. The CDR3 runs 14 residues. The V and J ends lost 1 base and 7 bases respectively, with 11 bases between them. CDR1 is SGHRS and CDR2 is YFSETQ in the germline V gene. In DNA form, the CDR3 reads TGCGCCAGCAGCTTGAACGGGAATGGTGAAAAACTGTTTTTT. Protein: CASSLNGNGEKLFF.

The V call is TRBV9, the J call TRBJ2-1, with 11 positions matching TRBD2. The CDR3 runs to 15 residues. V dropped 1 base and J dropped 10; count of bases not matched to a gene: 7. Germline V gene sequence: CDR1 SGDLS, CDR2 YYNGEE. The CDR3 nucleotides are TGTGCCAGCAGCGTATCTAGCGGGGGGTTTGAGGAGCAGTTCTTC. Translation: CASSVSSGGFEEQFF. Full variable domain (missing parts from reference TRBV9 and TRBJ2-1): DSGVTQTPKHLITATGQRVTLRCSPRSGDLSVYWYQQSLDQGLQFLIQYYNGEERAKGNILERFSAQQFPDLHSELNLSSLELGDSALYFCASSVSSGGFEEQFFGPGTRLTVL.

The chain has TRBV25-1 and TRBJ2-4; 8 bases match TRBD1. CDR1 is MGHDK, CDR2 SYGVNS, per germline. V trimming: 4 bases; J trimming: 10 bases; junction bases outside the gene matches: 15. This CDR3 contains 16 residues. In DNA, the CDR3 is TGTGCCAGCAGTGGAGGCCCGGACAGGGCGAGGGGGATTCAGTACTTC. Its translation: CASSGGPDRARGIQYF.

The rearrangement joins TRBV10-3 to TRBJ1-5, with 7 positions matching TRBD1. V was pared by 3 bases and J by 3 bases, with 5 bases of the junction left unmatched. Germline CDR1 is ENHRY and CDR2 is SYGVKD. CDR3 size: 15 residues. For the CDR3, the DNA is TGTGCCATCAGTGATCAGGGACAGTACAATCAGCCCCAGCATTTT. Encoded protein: CAISDQGQYNQPQHF.

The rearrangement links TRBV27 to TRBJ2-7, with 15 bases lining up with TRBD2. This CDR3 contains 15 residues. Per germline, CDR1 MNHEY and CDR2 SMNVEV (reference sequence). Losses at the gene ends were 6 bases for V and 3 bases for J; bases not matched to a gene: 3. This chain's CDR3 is CASRGLAGGIYEQYF. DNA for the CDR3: TGTGCCAGCAGGGGACTAGCGGGAGGTATCTACGAGCAGTACTTC.

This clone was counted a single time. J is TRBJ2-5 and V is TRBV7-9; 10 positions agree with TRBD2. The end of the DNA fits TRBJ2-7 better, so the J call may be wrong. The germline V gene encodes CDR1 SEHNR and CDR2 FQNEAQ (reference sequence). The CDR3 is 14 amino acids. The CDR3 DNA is TGTGCCAGCAGCTGGACTAGCGGTGCCTACGAGCAGTACTTC. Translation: CASSWTSGAYEQYF.

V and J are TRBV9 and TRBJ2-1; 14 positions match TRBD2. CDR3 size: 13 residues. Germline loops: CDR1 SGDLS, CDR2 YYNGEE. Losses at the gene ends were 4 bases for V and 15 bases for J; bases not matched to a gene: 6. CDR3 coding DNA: TGTGCCAGCAGCACGGGACTAGCGGGGGTACCGTTCTTC. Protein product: CASSTGLAGVPFF.

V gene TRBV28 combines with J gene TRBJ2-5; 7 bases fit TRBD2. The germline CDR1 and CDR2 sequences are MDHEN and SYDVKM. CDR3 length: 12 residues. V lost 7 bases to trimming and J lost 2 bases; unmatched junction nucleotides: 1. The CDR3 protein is CASTAGQETQYF. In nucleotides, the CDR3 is TGTGCCAGCACAGCGGGGCAAGAGACCCAGTACTTC.

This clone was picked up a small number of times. The CDR3 region is CASSPTEPTGLIGYTF. The DNA for the CDR3 is TGTGCCAGCAGTCCCACCGAACCGACAGGGTTAATAGGCTACACCTTC. The chain joins TRBV28 to TRBJ1-2; 7 nucleotides align to TRBD1. The CDR3 runs 16 residues. The V gene end was trimmed by 5 bases and the J gene end by 8 bases; junction bases not matched to a gene: 17. Looked up from germline, CDR1 is MDHEN and CDR2 is SYDVKM.

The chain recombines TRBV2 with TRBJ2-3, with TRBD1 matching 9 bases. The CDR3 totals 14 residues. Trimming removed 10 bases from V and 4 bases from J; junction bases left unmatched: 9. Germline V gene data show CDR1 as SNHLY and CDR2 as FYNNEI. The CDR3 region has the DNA TGTGCCAACACCCGGGACAGGGCCGCAGATACGCAGTATTTT. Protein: CANTRDRAADTQYF.

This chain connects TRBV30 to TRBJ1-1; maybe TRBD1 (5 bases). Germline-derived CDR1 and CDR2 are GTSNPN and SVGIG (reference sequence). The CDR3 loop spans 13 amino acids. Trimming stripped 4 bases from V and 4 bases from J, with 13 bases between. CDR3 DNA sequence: TGTGCCTGGACCCTAGGGGAATTCACTGAAGCTTTCTTT. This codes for CAWTLGEFTEAFF.

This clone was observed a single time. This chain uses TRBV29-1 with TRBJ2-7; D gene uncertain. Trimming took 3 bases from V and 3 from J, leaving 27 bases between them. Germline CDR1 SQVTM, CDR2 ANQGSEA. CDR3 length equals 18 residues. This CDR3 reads CSVEGKASILVSYYEQYF. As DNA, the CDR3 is TGCAGCGTTGAGGGCAAGGCTTCAATTTTAGTTTCTTACTACGAGCAGTACTTC.

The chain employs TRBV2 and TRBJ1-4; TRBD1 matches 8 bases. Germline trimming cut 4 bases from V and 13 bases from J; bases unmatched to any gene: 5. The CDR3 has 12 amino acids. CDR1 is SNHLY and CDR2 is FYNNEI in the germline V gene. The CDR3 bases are TGTGCCAGCAGTGGGACAGGGAGTCGACTGTTTTTT. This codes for CASSGTGSRLFF.

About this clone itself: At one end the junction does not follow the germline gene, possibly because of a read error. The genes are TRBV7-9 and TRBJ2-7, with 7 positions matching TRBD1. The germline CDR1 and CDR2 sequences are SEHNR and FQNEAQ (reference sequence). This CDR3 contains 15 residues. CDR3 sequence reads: CSSSFRQGGTTEQYF. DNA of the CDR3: TGTTCCAGCAGCTTTAGACAGGGTGGTACTACCGAGCAGTACTTC.

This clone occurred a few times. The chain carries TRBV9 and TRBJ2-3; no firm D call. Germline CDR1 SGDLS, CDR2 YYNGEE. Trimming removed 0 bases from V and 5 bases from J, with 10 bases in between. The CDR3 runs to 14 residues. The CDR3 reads CASSVDEVLDTQYF. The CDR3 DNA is TGTGCCAGCAGCGTAGATGAGGTATTAGATACGCAGTATTTT.

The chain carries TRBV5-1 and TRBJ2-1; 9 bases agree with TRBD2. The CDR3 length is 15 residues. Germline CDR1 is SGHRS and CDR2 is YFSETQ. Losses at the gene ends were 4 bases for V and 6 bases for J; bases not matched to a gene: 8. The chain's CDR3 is CASSRGGGASNEQFF. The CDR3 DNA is TGCGCCAGCAGCAGGGGCGGGGGGGCCTCCAATGAGCAGTTCTTC.

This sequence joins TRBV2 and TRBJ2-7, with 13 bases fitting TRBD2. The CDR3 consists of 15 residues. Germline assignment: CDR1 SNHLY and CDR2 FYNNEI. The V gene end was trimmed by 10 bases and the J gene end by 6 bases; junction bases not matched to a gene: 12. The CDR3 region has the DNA TGTGCCATCGAGCTGGGACTAGCGGGGTCTGGCGAGCAGTACTTC. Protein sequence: CAIELGLAGSGEQYF.

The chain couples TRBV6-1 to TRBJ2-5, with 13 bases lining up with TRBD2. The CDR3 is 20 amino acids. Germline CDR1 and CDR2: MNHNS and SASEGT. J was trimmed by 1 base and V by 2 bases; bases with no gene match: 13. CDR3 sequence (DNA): TGTGCCAGCAGTGAACGCCCCCCGGGCTGGACTAGCGGGGGCCAAGAGACCCAGTACTTC. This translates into CASSERPPGWTSGGQETQYF.